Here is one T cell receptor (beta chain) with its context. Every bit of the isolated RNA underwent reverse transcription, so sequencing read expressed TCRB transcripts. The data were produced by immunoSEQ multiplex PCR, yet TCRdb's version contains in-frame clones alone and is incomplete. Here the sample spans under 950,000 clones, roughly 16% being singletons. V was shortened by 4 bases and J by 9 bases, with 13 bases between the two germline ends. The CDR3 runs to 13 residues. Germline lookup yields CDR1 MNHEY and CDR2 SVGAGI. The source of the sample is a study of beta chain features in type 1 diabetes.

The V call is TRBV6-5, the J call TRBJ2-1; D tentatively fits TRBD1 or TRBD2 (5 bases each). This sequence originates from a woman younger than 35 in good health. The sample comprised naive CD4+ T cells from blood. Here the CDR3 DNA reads TGTGCCAGCAGTTGGGGGAGTCAGCGTGAGCAGTTCTTC. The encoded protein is CASSWGSQREQFF.